Listed here are 8 T cell receptor beta chains from one sample, sequenced in a study of radiotherapy plus CTLA-4 blockade in lung cancer. Produced via immunoSEQ multiplex PCR; TCRdb's table is partial and in-frame only. The repertoire includes tens of thousands of clones, about 78% of them detected once, and 4% sits in the top ten. The sequencing used peripheral blood, collected from a patient treated with radiotherapy plus ipilimumab. The receptors shown here come from a human donor with non-small cell lung cancer who had a partial response to radiotherapy plus ipilimumab. Some clones in this sample may be carry-over from other donors' samples.

The chain combines TRBV5-4 with TRBJ2-3, with D possibly TRBD2 on 5 matching bases. Trimming cost V 4 bases and J 4 bases, with 13 bases left between them. From germline, CDR1 is SGHNT and CDR2 YYREEE (reference sequence). This CDR3 comprises 14 residues. CDR3 nucleotide sequence: TGTGCCAGCAGCATATCCAGAGGGCCAGATACGCAGTATTTT. It codes for CASSISRGPDTQYF.

This sequence joins TRBV5-5 and TRBJ1-1; 8 bases align to TRBD1. The CDR3 extends over 15 amino acids. The ends lost 0 bases at V and 1 base at J; junction bases unmatched: 2. Germline V gene sequence: CDR1 SGHKS, CDR2 YYEKEE (reference sequence). CDR3 protein: CASSLGQGRNTEAFF. The CDR3 nucleotides read TGTGCCAGCAGCTTGGGACAGGGGAGGAACACTGAAGCTTTCTTT.

The V call is TRBV28, the J call TRBJ2-7; maybe TRBD1 (6 bases). CDR1 is MDHEN, CDR2 SYDVKM, per germline. Trimming cost V 2 bases and J 0 bases, with 11 bases left between them. This CDR3 has 15 residues. CDR3 coding DNA: TGTGCCAGCAGTTTAGGGGGCGCGAGCTCCTACGAGCAGTACTTC. Its translation: CASSLGGASSYEQYF.

The V and J genes are TRBV13 and TRBJ2-7, with 9 bases aligning to TRBD2. Germline lookup yields CDR1 PRHDT and CDR2 FYEKMQ (reference sequence). V gave up 2 bases and J gave up 7 bases; unmatched junction bases: 9. The CDR3 extends over 15 amino acids. In DNA, the CDR3 is TGTGCCAGCAGCTTACGACTAGCGGCCTACGAGGAGCAGTACTTC. It codes for CASSLRLAAYEEQYF.

This chain uses TRBV5-1 with TRBJ2-7; the D is unclear. The CDR3 sequence is 12 residues long. Deletions cut 2 bases from V and 3 bases from J, with 6 bases between. The germline V gene has CDR1 SGHRS and CDR2 YFSETQ. The CDR3, as DNA: TGCGCCAGCAGCTTCGGGTACTACGAGCAGTACTTC. Its protein product is CASSFGYYEQYF.

The chain couples TRBV30 to TRBJ2-7, with 7 bases aligning to TRBD2. Germline loops: CDR1 GTSNPN, CDR2 SVGIG (reference sequence). Trimming took 2 bases from V and 1 from J; bases not matched to a gene: 2. The CDR3 consists of 13 residues. The CDR3: CAWSKGLSYEQYF. CDR3 bases: TGTGCCTGGAGTAAGGGACTATCCTACGAGCAGTACTTC.

This CDR3 reads CASSQSGGGPNEKLFF. The CDR3 region has the DNA TGCGCCAGCAGCCAGTCCGGGGGGGGACCGAATGAAAAACTGTTTTTT. This chain uses TRBV4-3 with TRBJ1-4; tentatively, D is TRBD1 (5 bases). The V gene's germline CDR1 is LGHNA and CDR2 YSLEER. V lost 3 bases, J lost 5 bases, and 16 bases lay in between. This CDR3 contains 16 residues.

The count of this clone is one. This rearrangement joins TRBV2 to TRBJ2-2; D gene uncertain. CDR1 and CDR2 (germline): SNHLY, FYNNEI. Trimming left V 4 bases short and J 0 bases short, with 9 bases between. The CDR3 loop spans 15 amino acids. The CDR3 DNA sequence: TGTGCCAGCAGTGGTGGCAGCGCGAACACCGGGGAGCTGTTTTTT. Protein product: CASSGGSANTGELFF.